This is a list of T cell receptor beta chains from one sample in a study of blood T cells in healthy people across ages. Via MiXCR, TCRdb re-called the 5' RACE reads, giving one row per CDR3 protein. The table lists fewer than 1 million distinct CDR3 sequences, under 45% of them singletons. Material for sequencing was blood. The receptors shown here come from a man aged 55 to 69 in good health. Each CDR3 is given with its conserved first and last residue. A D gene is named only where the DNA matches it firmly. Size is omitted from some rows. Given values are once, few, many or a class for expanded clones.

V,D,size,length,J,CDR3,DNA
TRBV5-1,NA,few,13,TRBJ1-1,CASPYREEAEAFF,TGCGCCAGCCCCTACCGAGAGGAAGCTGAAGCTTTCTTT
TRBV6-6,NA,NA,16,TRBJ2-5,CASSSRAGGPGETQYF,TGTGCCAGCAGTTCCCGCGCAGGGGGGCCGGGTGAGACCCAGTACTTC
TRBV28,NA,NA,14,TRBJ1-2,CASSFGAGTYGYTF,TGTGCCAGCAGTTTTGGAGCTGGAACCTATGGCTACACCTTC
TRBV20-1,TRBD1,few,15,TRBJ2-7,CSAPGTGANTYEQYF,TGCAGTGCTCCCGGGACAGGGGCCAATACCTACGAGCAGTACTTC
TRBV20-1,TRBD2,few,16,TRBJ2-1,CSARPRGRGVYNEQFF,TGCAGTGCTAGACCCCGGGGGCGGGGGGTTTACAATGAGCAGTTCTTC
TRBV30,TRBD1,NA,14,TRBJ2-7,CAWTRGQGSHEQYF,TGTGCCTGGACGAGAGGACAGGGGAGCCACGAGCAGTACTTC
TRBV7-9,NA,NA,15,TRBJ2-1,CASSLGGSYYNEQFF,TGTGCCAGCAGCTTAGGAGGTTCTTACTACAATGAGCAGTTCTTC
TRBV10-3,TRBD2,NA,16,TRBJ2-1,CAISDPGTSLLNEQFF,TGTGCCATCAGTGACCCCGGGACTAGCTTATTGAATGAGCAGTTCTTC
TRBV7-9,TRBD1,once,16,TRBJ1-2,CASSPGQADLSYGYTF,TGTGCCAGCAGCCCAGGACAGGCCGACCTCTCTTATGGCTACACCTTC
TRBV7-2,NA,many,13,TRBJ2-7,CASSLSGNYEQYF,TGTGCCAGCAGCCTTAGCGGAAACTACGAGCAGTACTTC
TRBV2,NA,NA,13,TRBJ2-3,CATSFGGEYTQYF,TGTGCCACGTCCTTTGGGGGAGAATATACGCAGTATTTT
TRBV29-1,NA,NA,14,TRBJ2-7,CSVVGPGELYEQYF,TGCAGCGTTGTAGGCCCGGGAGAACTCTACGAGCAGTACTTC
TRBV7-9,TRBD1,once,14,TRBJ1-1,CASSTGQGYTEAFF,TGTGCCAGCAGCACAGGACAGGGGTACACTGAAGCTTTCTTT
TRBV7-2,NA,few,15,TRBJ2-1,CASSLNPGGGNEQFF,TGTGCCAGCAGTCTCAACCCAGGGGGGGGCAATGAGCAGTTCTTC
TRBV7-2,NA,few,14,TRBJ1-2,CASSLAGGGLGYTF,TGTGCCAGCAGCTTAGCGGGAGGGGGTCTTGGCTACACCTTC
TRBV12-3/TRBV12-4,TRBD1,many,15,TRBJ2-7,CASRVGTGVTYEQYF,TGTGCCAGCAGGGTCGGGACAGGTGTCACCTACGAGCAGTACTTC
TRBV9,NA,few,14,TRBJ2-7,CASSVNFFSYEQYF,TGTGCCAGCAGCGTGAATTTTTTCTCCTACGAGCAGTACTTC
TRBV20-1,TRBD2,few,16,TRBJ2-1,CSAIDGLASSYNEQFF,TGCAGTGCCATTGATGGACTAGCGAGCTCCTACAATGAGCAGTTCTTC
TRBV5-1,TRBD1,NA,17,TRBJ1-5,CASRSGTGVKANQPQHF,TGCGCCAGCAGAAGCGGGACAGGGGTTAAGGCCAATCAGCCCCAGCATTTT
TRBV29-1,NA,few,12,TRBJ2-7,CSVAQGFYEQYF,TGCAGCGTTGCACAGGGATTCTACGAGCAGTACTTC
TRBV7-2,NA,few,15,TRBJ2-1,CASSLGVGTLNEQFF,TGTGCCAGCAGCTTAGGAGTTGGGACTTTGAATGAGCAGTTCTTC
TRBV2,NA,NA,14,TRBJ2-2,CASRRRTNTGELFF,TGTGCCAGCAGGAGACGGACGAACACCGGGGAGCTGTTTTTT
TRBV4-3,NA,NA,16,TRBJ1-6,CASSQDVQGNNSPLHF,TGCGCCAGCAGCCAAGATGTGCAGGGGAATAATTCACCCCTCCACTTT
TRBV28,TRBD2,NA,15,TRBJ2-1,CASSTSGGGYNEQFF,TGTGCCAGCAGTACCAGCGGGGGGGGATACAATGAGCAGTTCTTC
TRBV20-1,TRBD2,NA,13,TRBJ2-1,CSAGTSGVGEQFF,TGCAGTGCTGGGACTAGCGGGGTCGGCGAGCAGTTCTTC
TRBV12-3/TRBV12-4,NA,NA,14,TRBJ1-4,CASSLGGAGEKLFF,TGTGCCAGCAGTTTAGGGGGGGCGGGGGAAAAACTGTTTTTT
TRBV20-1,NA,NA,15,TRBJ2-7,CSASPLRRGSYEQYF,TGCAGTGCTAGCCCCCTGAGGCGGGGTTCCTACGAGCAGTACTTC
TRBV25-1,NA,NA,14,TRBJ2-7,CASSATGHSYEQYF,TGTGCCAGCAGTGCCACGGGACACTCCTACGAGCAGTACTTC
TRBV6-5,TRBD1,once,15,TRBJ2-7,CASSRGDRGEDEQYF,TGTGCCAGCAGCCGGGGGGACAGGGGCGAGGACGAGCAGTACTTC
TRBV20-1,NA,NA,15,TRBJ2-7,CSAGDLRDSSCEQYF,TGCAGTGCTGGAGATTTGCGGGACTCCTCCTGCGAGCAGTACTTC
TRBV20-1,TRBD1,few,13,TRBJ1-2,CSARDRVRYGYTF,TGCAGTGCTAGGGACAGGGTCCGGTATGGCTACACCTTC
TRBV5-6,TRBD2,NA,16,TRBJ2-2,CASSLRTSGYTGELFF,TGTGCCAGCAGCCTCCGGACTAGCGGATACACCGGGGAGCTGTTTTTT
TRBV27,TRBD2,NA,16,TRBJ2-1,CASSSKRRGGHNEQFF,TGTGCCAGCAGTTCAAAGCGGCGGGGGGGCCATAATGAGCAGTTCTTC
TRBV6-2/TRBV6-3,TRBD2,NA,15,TRBJ2-3,CASREHSGGTDTQYF,TGTGCCAGCAGAGAACATAGCGGGGGCACAGATACGCAGTATTTT
TRBV5-4,NA,NA,16,TRBJ2-7,CASSLREGQNSHEQYF,TGTGCCAGCAGCTTGCGCGAGGGGCAAAACTCCCACGAGCAGTACTTC
TRBV2,NA,many,13,TRBJ1-2,CASSLQGRSGYTF,TGTGCCAGCAGCCTTCAGGGGAGAAGTGGCTACACCTTC
TRBV6-2/TRBV6-3,NA,NA,15,TRBJ2-7,CASSGTSSSSYEQYF,TGTGCCAGCAGCGGAACTAGTTCTAGCTCCTACGAGCAGTACTTC
TRBV6-1,NA,NA,15,TRBJ1-5,CASTPGVFGNQPQHF,TGTGCCAGCACCCCAGGGGTTTTTGGCAATCAGCCCCAGCATTTT
TRBV9,NA,many,14,TRBJ2-5,CASSVDLRGETQYF,TGTGCCAGCAGCGTAGATCTGAGGGGGGAGACCCAGTACTTC